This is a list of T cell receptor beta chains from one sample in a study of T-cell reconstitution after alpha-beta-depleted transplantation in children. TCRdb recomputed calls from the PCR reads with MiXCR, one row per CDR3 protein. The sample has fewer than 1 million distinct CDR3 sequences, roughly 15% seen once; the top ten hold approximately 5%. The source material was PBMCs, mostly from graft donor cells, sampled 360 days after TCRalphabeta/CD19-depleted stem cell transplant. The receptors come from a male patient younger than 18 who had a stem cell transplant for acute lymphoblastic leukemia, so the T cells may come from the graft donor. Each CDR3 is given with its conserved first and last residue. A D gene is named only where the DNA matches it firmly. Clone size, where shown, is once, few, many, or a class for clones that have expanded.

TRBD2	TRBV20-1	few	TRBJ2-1	TGCAGTGCTAGAGGGGGGGGAAGCTCCTACAATGAGCAGTTCTTC	CSARGGGSSYNEQFF
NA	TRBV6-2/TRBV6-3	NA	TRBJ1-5	TGTGCCAGCCTAACCTGGGGGGTGCTGGGCAATCAGCCCCAGCATTTT	CASLTWGVLGNQPQHF
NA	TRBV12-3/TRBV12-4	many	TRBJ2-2	TGTGCCATCCAGAATTTTTACACCGGGGAGCTGTTTTTT	CAIQNFYTGELFF
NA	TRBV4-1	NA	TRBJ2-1	TGCGCCAGCAGCCATCGTAGGGAACAGGTCCCCTACAATGAGCAGTTCTTC	CASSHRREQVPYNEQFF
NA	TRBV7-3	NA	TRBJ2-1	TGTGCCAGCAGCTTAGGCGCTAGATTTAGTGATGAGCAGTTCTTC	CASSLGARFSDEQFF
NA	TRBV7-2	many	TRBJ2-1	TGTGCCAGCAGCTTCAGGGGCGCCGGTGAGCAGTTCTTC	CASSFRGAGEQFF
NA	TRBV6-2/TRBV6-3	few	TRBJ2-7	TGTGCCAGCGACAAGGGCCTCTCCACCTACGAGCAGTACTTC	CASDKGLSTYEQYF
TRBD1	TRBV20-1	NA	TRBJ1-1	TGCAGTGCTAGGGACAGGGGGCAGGTGAACACTGAAGCTTTCTTT	CSARDRGQVNTEAFF
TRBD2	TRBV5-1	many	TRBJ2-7	TGCGCCAGCAGCTCCTTAGCGGGATCCGTCTACGAGCAGTACTTC	CASSSLAGSVYEQYF
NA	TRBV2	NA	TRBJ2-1	TGTGCCAGCCCCGGGCGGAGCTCCTACAATGAGCAGTTCTTC	CASPGRSSYNEQFF
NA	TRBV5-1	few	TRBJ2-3	TGCGCCAGCAGCGTAGACCGCACAGATACGCAGTATTTT	CASSVDRTDTQYF
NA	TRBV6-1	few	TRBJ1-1	TGTGCCAGCAGTGGACCGAGTGGGAACACTGAAGCTTTCTTT	CASSGPSGNTEAFF
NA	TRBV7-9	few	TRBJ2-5	TGTGCCATCGAGCGAGCGGAGTACCAAGAGACCCAGTACTTC	CAIERAEYQETQYF
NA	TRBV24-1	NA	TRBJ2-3	TGTGCCACCAGTGACCCCGGACAGGGTGCTAGCGGGAAGGCAAGAGATACGCAGTATTTT	CATSDPGQGASGKARDTQYF
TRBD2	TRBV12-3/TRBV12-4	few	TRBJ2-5	TGTGCCAGCAGAGCTTCCGGGGGGGTGGAAGAGACCCAGTACTTC	CASRASGGVEETQYF
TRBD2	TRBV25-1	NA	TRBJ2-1	TGTGCCAGCAGTGAATTGGGCGGGAGTGAGCAGTTCTTC	CASSELGGSEQFF
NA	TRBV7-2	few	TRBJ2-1	TGTGCCAGCAGCTTACTCGGGGCAGGGTTTTCCTACAATGAGCAGTTCTTC	CASSLLGAGFSYNEQFF
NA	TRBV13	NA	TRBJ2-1	TGTGCCAGCAGCTTATTGATGGGGCGGATCAATGAGCAGTTCTTC	CASSLLMGRINEQFF
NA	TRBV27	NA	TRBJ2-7	TGTGCCAGCAGTTTTGGGACCTCTTTTCCCTACGAGCAGTACTTC	CASSFGTSFPYEQYF
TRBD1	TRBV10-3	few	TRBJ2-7	TGTGCCACGGGACAGGGGGGGGCCGAGCAGTACTTC	CATGQGGAEQYF
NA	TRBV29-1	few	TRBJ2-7	TGCAGCGTTTGGGGGAACAGGGACCCCCACTACGAGCAGTACTTC	CSVWGNRDPHYEQYF
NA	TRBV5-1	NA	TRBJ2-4	TGCGCCAGCAGCTTGGGATGGGAAAACATTCAGTACTTC	CASSLGWENIQYF
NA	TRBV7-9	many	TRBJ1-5	TGTGCCAGCAGGATCGGAGAAGCTAGCAATCAGCCCCAGCATTTT	CASRIGEASNQPQHF
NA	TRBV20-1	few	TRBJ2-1	TGCAGTGCTACGGGCACCCCCTGGGGACACAATGAGCAGTTCTTC	CSATGTPWGHNEQFF
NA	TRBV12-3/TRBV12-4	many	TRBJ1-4	TGTGCCAGCAGTGACTTCACAAGTGAAAAACTGTTTTTT	CASSDFTSEKLFF
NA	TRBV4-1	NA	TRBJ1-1	TGCGCCAGCAGCCAGGGGCCGGAACTGAACACTGAAGCTTTCTTT	CASSQGPELNTEAFF
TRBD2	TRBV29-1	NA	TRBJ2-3	TGCAGCGCTGAACTAGCGGGGACTTCTAGCACAGATACGCAGTATTTT	CSAELAGTSSTDTQYF
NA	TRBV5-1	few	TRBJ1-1	TGCGCCAGCAGCTTGGTATCAGATGAAGCTTTCTTT	CASSLVSDEAFF
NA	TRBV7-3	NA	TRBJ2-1	NA	CASSLVGTGTSDRAFF
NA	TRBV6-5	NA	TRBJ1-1	TGTGCCAGCAGTTACCAGCAGCGCCCCTTAAACACTGAAGCTTTCTTT	CASSYQQRPLNTEAFF
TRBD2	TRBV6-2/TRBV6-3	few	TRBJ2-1	TGTGCCAGCAGTTACCGCTTTTCCCATCTAGCGGCGCCTTACAATGAGCAGTTCTTC	CASSYRFSHLAAPYNEQFF
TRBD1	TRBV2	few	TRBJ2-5	TGTGCCAGCAGTGGGGGGACAGGGAGAGAGACCCAGTACTTC	CASSGGTGRETQYF
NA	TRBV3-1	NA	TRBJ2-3	TGTGCCAGCGGATCTAGCGGCACAGATACGCAGTATTTT	CASGSSGTDTQYF
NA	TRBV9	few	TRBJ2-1	TGTGCCAGCAGCGTCGCCCCTAGAAATGAGCAGTTCTTC	CASSVAPRNEQFF
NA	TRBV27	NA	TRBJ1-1	TGTGCCAGCAGTCCAGGACGGTTGGGCACTGAAGCTTTCTTT	CASSPGRLGTEAFF
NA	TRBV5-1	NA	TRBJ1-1	TGCGCCAGCAGCTTGGTGAGGGGGTCGAACACTGAAGCTTTCTTT	CASSLVRGSNTEAFF
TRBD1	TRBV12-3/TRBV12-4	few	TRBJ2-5	TGTGCCAGCAGTTTAGCGACCAGGGGGCGTATGGAGACCCAGTACTTC	CASSLATRGRMETQYF
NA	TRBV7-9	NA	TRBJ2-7	TGTGCCAGCAGCTTAAGCAGCGGAGTCCCAGCGGCATACGAGCAGTACTTC	CASSLSSGVPAAYEQYF
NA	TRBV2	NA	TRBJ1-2	TGTGCCAGCATCCCCGGACGGCAGCCCTATGGCTACACCTTC	CASIPGRQPYGYTF
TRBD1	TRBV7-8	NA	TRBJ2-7	TGTGCCAGCAGTAGTCGACAGGGGGCGGGGGAGCAGTACTTC	CASSSRQGAGEQYF
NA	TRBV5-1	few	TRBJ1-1	TGCGCCAGCAGCCCGGGACATCCGGGGACTGAAGCTTTCTTT	CASSPGHPGTEAFF
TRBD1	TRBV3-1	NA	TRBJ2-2	TGTGCCAGCAGCCGGATTCTTGGACAGGGGCAAAACACCGGGGAGCTGTTTTTT	CASSRILGQGQNTGELFF
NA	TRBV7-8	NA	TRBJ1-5	TGTGCCAGCAGCTTAGCTAAGGGGTTGGAATCACCCCAGCATTTT	CASSLAKGLESPQHF
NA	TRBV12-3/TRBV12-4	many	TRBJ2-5	TGTGCCAGCAGTTATAGGATCACGGAGACCCAGTACTTC	CASSYRITETQYF
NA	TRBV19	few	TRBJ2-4	TGTGCCAGTGATGGAGGAGACATTCAGTACTTC	CASDGGDIQYF
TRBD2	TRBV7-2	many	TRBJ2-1	TGTGCCAGCAGCTTCACTAGCGGTTACAATGAGCAGTTCTTC	CASSFTSGYNEQFF
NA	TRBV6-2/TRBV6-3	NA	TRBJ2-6	TGTGCCAGCAGTTACCCCCGGTTCTCTGGGGCCAACGTCCTGACTTTC	CASSYPRFSGANVLTF
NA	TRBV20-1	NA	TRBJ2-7	TGCAGTGCGTATCACTACGAGCAGTACTTC	CSAYHYEQYF
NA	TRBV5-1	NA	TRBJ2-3	TGCGCCAGCAGCTTGGTCGGTCGAGCAGATACGCAGTATTTT	CASSLVGRADTQYF
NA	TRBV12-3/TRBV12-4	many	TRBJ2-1	TGTGCCAGCAGCCGGACAGAGAAGCAGTTCTTC	CASSRTEKQFF
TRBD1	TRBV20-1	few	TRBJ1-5	TGCAGTGCTAGAGATGGTGGGACAGGGGCTATTCCTGGCAATCAGCCCCAGCATTTT	CSARDGGTGAIPGNQPQHF
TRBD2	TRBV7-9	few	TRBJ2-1	TGTGCCAGCAGCTTCACTAGCGGGGTCTACAATGAGCAGTTCTTC	CASSFTSGVYNEQFF
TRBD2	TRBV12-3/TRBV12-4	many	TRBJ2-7	TGTGCCAGCAGTTCCAGGGGTAGCGGGAGTCACGAGCAGTACTTC	CASSSRGSGSHEQYF
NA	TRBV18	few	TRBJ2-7	TGTGCCAGCTCATCTTCTCGCGGACTCTCCTACGAGCAGTACTTC	CASSSSRGLSYEQYF